This TCR beta chain appears in the sequencing data of a study of blood T cell repertoires in COVID-19 (dated by TCRdb to about 2020). With respect to the entire study: Samples from collaborators originated in the United States, Italy and Spain and spanned both the acute and convalescent phases of COVID-19. The prospective study material was composed of cDNA or gDNA derived from T cells, B-cell-depleted T cells, or PBMCs. The dataset comprised deeply sampled blood TCRbeta repertoires from subjects exposed to, actively infected with, or recovered from COVID-19. A freely available public database, intended as a resource for researchers studying the immune response to SARS-CoV-2, is where the repertoires were released. Samples came from the ongoing ImmuneRACE study (first 160 participants) plus 1,254 subjects from 6 global collaborators. Nearly every sample came with metadata listing a de-identified subject ID, COVID-19 status, age in years and sex. Where HLA class I and class II types were available, the types were taken from metadata supplied by the sample provider, not from assay-based typing. General findings and caveats noted by the study authors: How much clinical and demographic metadata was included differed by source and by participant, and the metadata was provided uncurated.

Another Seattle source contributed samples from volunteer blood donors who had recovered from COVID-19. Whole blood was collected in K2EDTA tubes by collaborating institutions according to the institutions' own protocols. For TCRbeta analysis, collaborators shipped samples in one of three forms: frozen whole blood, isolated PBMCs, or DNA extracted from either of those sample types. The V end loses 4 bases and the J end loses 7 bases, and a stretch of 20 bases separates them. The germline V gene sets CDR1 to SGHTA and CDR2 to FQGNSA. From the cysteine up to the phenylalanine, the CDR3 has a length of 16 residues. CDR3 DNA only is kept here, 48 bases in frame from base 1. Worth noting for this clone: Its antigen is still unknown. Per-nucleotide qualities are absent, and no much larger clonotype sits a single base away.

TCRbeta CDR3 regions were amplified from genomic DNA by means of the immunoSEQ Assay, a bias-controlled multiplex PCR. The authors' pipeline ran thus. The number of nucleated cells in each sample was estimated from the amplification of reference gene primers within the assay. Sequence reads were collapsed and filtered to measure the absolute abundance of every unique TCRbeta CDR3 rearrangement. For each sample, productive Simpson clonality was calculated as the square root of Simpson's diversity index across productive rearrangements. TCRdb provides this immuneACCESS table in a form limited to in-frame rearrangements. Some clones are lacking; in checked studies, under half of them reflect an unresolved V gene, and why the rest are absent is not known. V and J calls plus clone size are reproduced from that table; the DNA served to infer D and trimming. This sample has roughly 140,000 clones in its table, and about four fifths of those were observed once. Roughly 3.6% of the sample comes from the top ten.

The V and J genes are TRBV7-2 and TRBJ2-1, and TRBD1 may be the D gene, going by 6 matching bases. Sequencing was performed on peripheral blood. The source is a man between 70 and 80 years old who had recovered from COVID-19. The CDR3 is CASSSNRVGSGNEQFF. The sequenced DNA is TGTGCCAGCAGCTCCAACAGGGTTGGGTCCGGAAATGAGCAGTTCTTC.